Listed here are 24 T cell receptor beta chains from one sample, sequenced in a study of naive and memory T cell subsets. The beta constant-region primer was an equimolar mix of two oligonucleotides covering TRBC1 and TRBC2. TCRdb re-analysed the UMI-ligation and nested PCR reads in MiXCR, keeping a single row per CDR3 protein. This sample carries some 100,000 distinct CDR3 sequences, 5.5% to 8.5% of them seen once, and the ten largest clones take 1.6%. The sequencing sample was made of central memory CD4+ T cells from blood. These receptor sequences come from a human donor in good health.

In this sample, this clonotype turned up many times. The CDR3 reads CSARGGTHTEAFF. The CDR3 region has the DNA TGCAGTGCTAGGGGGGGGACGCACACTGAAGCTTTCTTT. This sequence joins TRBV20-1 and TRBJ1-1; D perhaps matches TRBD1 (5 bases). With 3 bases removed from V and 3 bases from J, the gap between germline ends came to 11 bases. The CDR3 loop spans 13 amino acids. The germline gives CDR1 DFQATT, CDR2 SNEGSKA (reference sequence).

This clonotype has a handful of counts. The chain recombines TRBV21-1 with TRBJ2-3; TRBD1 was called by the table and not checked on the DNA. TRBV21-1 corresponds to a pseudogene. The CDR3 spans 16 residues. The CDR3 protein is CASTPVPTRFTDTQYF. Written as DNA, the CDR3 is TGTGCCAGCACCCCCGTCCCTACGAGGTTCACAGATACGCAGTATTTT.

Ten or more counts support this clonotype. The V and J genes are TRBV6-2 or TRBV6-3 and TRBJ1-4; weak D call: TRBD1 (6 bases). The germline V gene encodes CDR1 MNHEY and CDR2 SVGEGT. The CDR3 has 15 amino acids. V dropped 5 bases and J dropped 6 bases, with 16 bases sitting between them. This chain's CDR3 is CASSQADSDYEKLFF. CDR3 bases: TGTGCCAGCAGTCAAGCGGACAGTGACTATGAAAAACTGTTTTTT.

This clonotype was recorded at least ten times. The rearrangement uses TRBV7-2 and TRBJ2-3; TRBD2 agrees at 9 bases. There are 19 residues in the CDR3. Germline V gives CDR1 SGHTA, CDR2 FQGNSA. V was clipped by 0 bases and J by 3 bases; unmatched bases: 13. CDR3: CASSLAPLLAGRGTDTQYF. CDR3 bases: TGTGCCAGCAGCTTAGCCCCTCTCCTAGCGGGGAGGGGTACAGATACGCAGTATTTT.

In this sample, this clonotype turned up a few times. V usage is TRBV6-2 or TRBV6-3 and J usage is TRBJ2-5, with 8 bases that match TRBD1. The CDR3 is 15 residues long. V lost 2 bases to trimming and J lost 4 bases; unmatched junction nucleotides: 6. Germline CDR1 reads MNHEY; CDR2 reads SVGEGT. The CDR3 here is CASSYAPGGGETQYF. The CDR3 DNA reads as TGTGCCAGCAGTTACGCCCCAGGGGGCGGAGAGACCCAGTACTTC.

CDR3 loop: CASAKLAGNTDTQYF. The DNA of the CDR3 is TGTGCCAGCGCGAAACTAGCGGGAAACACAGATACGCAGTATTTT. The chain has TRBV9 and TRBJ2-3; 10 bases line up with TRBD2. V was pared by 7 bases and J by 2 bases, with 7 bases of the junction left unmatched. The CDR3 is made up of 15 amino acids. Germline V gives CDR1 SGDLS, CDR2 YYNGEE.

Many counts were recorded for this clonotype. As DNA, the CDR3 is TGTGCCAGCAGCTTTAACGGAAATTCACCCCTCCACTTT. It translates to CASSFNGNSPLHF. The chain joins TRBV7-2 to TRBJ1-6; D remains unclear. The CDR3 spans 13 residues. From germline, CDR1 is SGHTA and CDR2 FQGNSA. Trimming removed 3 bases at V and 7 bases at J, with 7 bases between.

The sample holds many counts of this clonotype. This sequence joins TRBV2 and TRBJ2-2; D may be TRBD1 or TRBD2 (5 bases each). Germline V gives CDR1 SNHLY, CDR2 FYNNEI. V was trimmed by 6 bases and J by 2 bases, leaving 19 bases between them. The CDR3 contains 17 residues. For the CDR3, the DNA is TGTGCCAGCAGACTCCAGACAGTCCGGACTAACACCGGGGAGCTGTTTTTT. Translating gives CASRLQTVRTNTGELFF.

This clonotype was recorded many times. This chain connects TRBV7-2 to TRBJ2-2, with D possibly matching TRBD2 (6 bases). In germline, CDR1 is SGHTA, CDR2 FQGNSA. Trimming took off 6 bases at V and 0 bases at J, with 11 bases between the two ends. This CDR3 region has 15 residues. CDR3 sequence: CASRREVANTGELFF. Written as DNA, the CDR3 is TGTGCCAGCAGGAGGGAGGTCGCGAACACCGGGGAGCTGTTTTTT.

This clonotype was seen repeatedly, ten times or more. The chain has TRBV29-1 and TRBJ2-3, with TRBD2 matching 7 bases. Germline values: CDR1 SQVTM, CDR2 ANQGSEA. CDR3 length: 16 residues. V shed 7 bases, J shed 8 bases, and the junction held 21 bases outside the gene matches. The CDR3 sequence: CSGAPVASGTTGTQYF. In DNA form, the CDR3 reads TGCAGCGGCGCCCCGGTGGCTAGCGGCACGACGGGTACGCAGTATTTT.

The sample holds many counts of this clonotype. The chain employs TRBV25-1 and TRBJ1-2, with D perhaps TRBD1 (5 bases). Per germline, CDR1 MGHDK and CDR2 SYGVNS. V was pared by 5 bases and J by 2 bases, with 12 bases between. This CDR3 contains 14 residues. The CDR3 spells CASSWGGRNYGYTF. CDR3 nucleotide sequence: TGTGCCAGCAGTTGGGGCGGACGGAACTATGGCTACACCTTC.

This clonotype was recorded a few times. J is TRBJ2-6 and V is TRBV14; D might be TRBD1 (7 bases). Trimming left V 4 bases short and J 4 bases short, with 14 bases between. Germline lookup yields CDR1 SGHDN and CDR2 FVKESK. This CDR3 has 16 amino acids. Here the CDR3 DNA reads TGTGCCAGCAGCCGGGCAGGGGGAGGAGGGGCCAACGTCCTGACTTTC. This encodes CASSRAGGGGANVLTF.

This clonotype occurred many times. V gene TRBV12-3 or TRBV12-4 combines with J gene TRBJ1-2, with D unclear. Trimming took 1 base from V and 2 from J, leaving 5 bases between them. This CDR3 comprises 13 residues. The CDR3 nucleotides are TGTGCCAGCAGTTTAGGGAAGAACTATGGCTACACCTTC. As protein: CASSLGKNYGYTF.

This clonotype was observed at least ten times. The chain has TRBV7-2 and TRBJ2-7, with a weak D call TRBD1 (6 bases). V was shortened by 5 bases and J by 3 bases, with 11 bases between the two germline ends. CDR1 and CDR2 from the germline V gene are SGHTA and FQGNSA. The CDR3 covers 13 residues. DNA for the CDR3: TGTGCCAGCAGCCGACAGGACCACTACGAGCAGTACTTC. This encodes CASSRQDHYEQYF.

This clonotype has at least ten counts. The gene calls are TRBV6-6 and TRBJ1-6, with TRBD1 matching over 7 bases. Germline V gives CDR1 MNHNY, CDR2 SVGAGI (reference sequence). There are 14 residues in the CDR3. With 6 bases clipped from V and 7 bases from J, the junction kept 6 bases outside the gene matches. This CDR3 is CASSHGDSNSPLHF. The DNA of the CDR3 is TGTGCCAGCAGCCATGGGGACAGCAATTCACCCCTCCACTTT.

This clonotype was seen ten or more times. The chain uses TRBV6-2 or TRBV6-3 and TRBJ1-5; D gene uncertain. Trimming left V 6 bases short and J 2 bases short, with 11 bases between. Germline V gene sequence: CDR1 MNHEY, CDR2 SVGEGT. The CDR3 length is 14 residues. CDR3 sequence reads: CASRDEGGNQPQHF. Written as DNA, the CDR3 is TGTGCCAGCAGAGACGAGGGTGGCAATCAGCCCCAGCATTTT.

In its sample, this clonotype was seen a few times. The genes are TRBV29-1 and TRBJ2-5; D is uncertain. The ends were cut back, 5 bases at V and 1 base at J, with 5 bases in the middle. This CDR3 comprises 11 residues. Germline V gene data show CDR1 as SQVTM and CDR2 as ANQGSEA. The CDR3 DNA follows: TGCAGCGTTAATTCCCAAGAGACCCAGTACTTC. It is translated as CSVNSQETQYF.

The rearrangement joins TRBV7-2 to TRBJ2-2; 9 bases line up with TRBD2. The V and J ends lost 6 bases and 7 bases, in that order; junction bases with no gene match: 15. Germline loops: CDR1 SGHTA, CDR2 FQGNSA. The CDR3 extends over 17 amino acids. The CDR3 here is CASRPGGVAGAIGELFF. The CDR3 nucleotides read TGTGCCAGCAGACCCGGTGGCGTAGCGGGAGCCATCGGGGAGCTGTTTTTT.

The chain combines TRBV18 with TRBJ2-3; either TRBD1 or TRBD2 may supply D (5 bases each). Trimming removed 2 bases from V and 6 bases from J, with 15 bases in between. The CDR3 length is 15 residues. The germline V gene encodes CDR1 KGHSH and CDR2 LQKENI. The CDR3 is CASSPKLGPRDTQYF. Written as DNA, the CDR3 is TGTGCCAGCTCACCAAAACTGGGACCCCGGGATACGCAGTATTTT.

This clonotype was seen only a few times. The rearrangement joins TRBV7-7 to TRBJ2-7; possibly TRBD1 for D (5 bases). The V end lost 4 bases, the J end lost 6 bases, and 16 bases lay between the germline ends. The germline V gene has CDR1 SSHAT and CDR2 FNYEAQ (reference sequence). The CDR3 sequence is 14 residues long. The CDR3 DNA reads as TGTGCCAGCAGCTCCGGGCCTCTTGGGGCCGAGCAGTACTTC. The encoded protein is CASSSGPLGAEQYF.

This clonotype was counted ten times or more. J is TRBJ1-2 and V is TRBV29-1, with 9 bases aligning to TRBD1. Per germline, CDR1 SQVTM and CDR2 ANQGSEA. CDR3 length: 12 residues. The V segment lost 7 bases and the J segment 4 bases; nucleotides outside the gene matches: 4. This chain's CDR3 is CSGGTGRYGYTF. The CDR3 DNA sequence: TGCAGCGGAGGGACAGGGCGCTATGGCTACACCTTC.

This chain connects TRBV20-1 to TRBJ2-3, with D uncertain. The CDR3 runs 12 residues. Trimming shortened V by 3 bases and J by 5 bases, and 9 bases separated the two germline ends. CDR1 and CDR2 (germline): DFQATT, SNEGSKA (reference sequence). This CDR3 reads CSASPQGDTQYF. The DNA of the CDR3 is TGCAGTGCTAGTCCCCAAGGAGATACGCAGTATTTT.

In its sample, this clonotype was seen many times. The genes are TRBV10-3 and TRBJ1-2, with 7 bases aligning to TRBD1. CDR1 and CDR2 (germline): ENHRY, SYGVKD. This CDR3 spans 16 amino acids. V lost 4 bases and J lost 3; bases outside the gene matches: 11. In DNA form, the CDR3 reads TGTGCCATCAGTGGACGGGACAGCCCAGTAGACTATGGCTACACCTTC. Translated, it gives CAISGRDSPVDYGYTF.

This clonotype has at least ten counts. V is TRBV20-1 and J is TRBJ1-5; D gene uncertain. The V end lost 4 bases, the J end lost 10 bases, and 20 bases lay between the germline ends. The germline V gene encodes CDR1 DFQATT and CDR2 SNEGSKA (reference sequence). CDR3 length: 14 amino acids. The CDR3 region has the DNA TGCAGTGCTACCGCGTCGGGTAGTTCGGGTCCCCAGCATTTT. Its protein is CSATASGSSGPQHF.